This entry lists 12 T cell receptor beta chains sequenced from one sample in a study of blood T cell repertoires in COVID-19. Produced via immunoSEQ multiplex PCR; TCRdb's table is partial and in-frame only. The sample lists more than 150,000 clones, 80% to 85% occurring once. Sequenced material: PBMCs or T cells enriched from blood (not recorded which). The receptors were sampled from a woman aged 55 to 70 who had recovered from COVID-19.

V and J are TRBV10-1 and TRBJ1-1; 11 bases align to TRBD1. V lost 11 bases, J lost 4 bases, and 12 bases stayed unmatched. There are 15 residues in the CDR3. Germline V lookup: CDR1 WNHNN, CDR2 SYGVQD (reference sequence). This CDR3 reads CASARDRGSGTEAFF. The CDR3 DNA reads TGCGCCTCCGCCCGGGACAGGGGGAGCGGCACTGAAGCTTTCTTT.

V gene TRBV11-2 combines with J gene TRBJ1-1; D is unclear. From germline, CDR1 is SGHAT and CDR2 FQNNGV. Trimming stripped 2 bases from V and 0 bases from J, with 4 bases between. The CDR3 extends over 13 amino acids. Here the CDR3 reads CASSLSLNTEAFF. CDR3 coding DNA: TGTGCCAGCAGCTTATCATTGAACACTGAAGCTTTCTTT.

The V call is TRBV19, the J call TRBJ2-7; the match to TRBD2 covers 12 bases. This CDR3 spans 14 amino acids. Trimming removed 5 bases from V and 3 bases from J; junction bases left unmatched: 2. Germline assignment: CDR1 LNHDA and CDR2 SQIVND (reference sequence). CDR3 amino acids: CASSLGLAGYEQYF. DNA for the CDR3: TGTGCCAGTAGTCTGGGACTAGCGGGCTACGAGCAGTACTTC. Based on the CDR3 plus reference TRBV19 and TRBJ2-7, the full variable domain is DGGITQSPKYLFRKEGQNVTLSCEQNLNHDAMYWYRQDPGQGLRLIYYSQIVNDFQKGDIAEGYSVSREKKESFPLTVTSAQKNPTAFYLCASSLGLAGYEQYFGPGTRLTVT.

V gene TRBV7-2 combines with J gene TRBJ2-3; 7 nucleotides line up with TRBD2. The V gene's germline CDR1 is SGHTA and CDR2 FQGNSA. The V segment lost 2 bases and the J segment 5 bases; nucleotides outside the gene matches: 4. The CDR3 loop spans 14 amino acids. The CDR3 sequence is CASSLYGRGDTQYF. CDR3 coding DNA: TGTGCCAGCAGCTTATATGGGAGGGGAGATACGCAGTATTTT.

The rearrangement links TRBV30 to TRBJ1-5, with D possibly matching TRBD1 (6 bases). The CDR3 length is 15 residues. The germline CDR1 and CDR2 sequences are GTSNPN and SVGIG (reference sequence). V lost 2 bases to trimming and J lost 4 bases, with 15 bases between them. The CDR3 nucleotides are TGTGCCTGGAGTACGCCGGGACAACTAAATCAGCCCCAGCATTTT. Translating it yields CAWSTPGQLNQPQHF. Complete variable domain (other parts from reference TRBV30 and TRBJ1-5): SQTIHQWPATLVQPVGSPLSLECTVEGTSNPNLYWYRQAAGRGLQLLFYSVGIGQISSEVPQNLSASRPQDRQFILSSKKLLLSDSGFYLCAWSTPGQLNQPQHFGDGTRLSIL.

This clone showed up just once. The chain has TRBV5-1 and TRBJ1-3; no clear D gene. Germline assignment: CDR1 SGHRS and CDR2 YFSETQ. Trimming left V 4 bases short and J 0 bases short, with 8 bases between. This CDR3 contains 14 residues. This CDR3 is CASSSVSSGNTIYF. CDR3 in DNA: TGCGCCAGCAGCAGTGTTAGCTCTGGAAACACCATATATTTT. The variable domain in full, with the rest retrieved from reference TRBV5-1 and TRBJ1-3, is KAGVTQTPRYLIKTRGQQVTLSCSPISGHRSVSWYQQTPGQGLQFLFEYFSETQRNKGNFPGRFSGRQFSNSRSEMNVSTLELGDSALYLCASSSVSSGNTIYFGEGSWLTVV.

The CDR3, as DNA: TGCGCCAGCAGCTTGTCGCCGGTCGTAAGCCTATTTATGTTCTATGAGCAGTTCTTC. This encodes CASSLSPVVSLFMFYEQFF. The chain employs TRBV5-1 and TRBJ2-1; no definite D call. V lost 1 base and J 8 bases, leaving 28 bases between the germline ends. From germline, CDR1 is SGHRS and CDR2 YFSETQ. This CDR3 contains 19 residues.

The chain is built from TRBV15 and TRBJ1-2, with a weak D call TRBD1 (5 bases). Germline assignment: CDR1 LNHNV and CDR2 YYDKDF (reference sequence). CDR3 length: 15 amino acids. Trimming stripped 0 bases from V and 1 base from J, with 9 bases between. Written as DNA, the CDR3 is TGTGCCACCAGCAGAGATCCAGGGTTTAACTATGGCTACACCTTC. Amino acid sequence: CATSRDPGFNYGYTF.

Only one count was recorded for this clone. This chain connects TRBV3-1 (or the pseudogene TRBV3-2) to TRBJ1-1; possible D gene TRBD1, 6 bases. Germline V gene lookup returns CDR1 LGHDT and CDR2 YNNKEL (reference sequence). V lost 2 bases to trimming and J lost 2 bases, with 9 bases between them. CDR3 length equals 14 residues. The CDR3 region is CASSQQQGNTEAFF. CDR3 DNA sequence: TGTGCCAGCAGCCAACAACAGGGAAACACTGAAGCTTTCTTT.

V usage is TRBV5-4 and J usage is TRBJ1-1, with D possibly matching TRBD1 (5 bases). V lost 4 bases to trimming and J lost 5 bases, with 18 bases between them. The germline V gene encodes CDR1 SGHNT and CDR2 YYREEE (reference sequence). CDR3 length equals 15 residues. In DNA, the CDR3 is TGTGCCAGCAGCCCGGACGGGGGAGGAACGACTGAAGCTTTCTTT. This gives the protein CASSPDGGGTTEAFF.

The CDR3 sequence: CASSVDGRTYNEQFF. CDR3 sequence (DNA): TGTGCCAGCAGCGTAGACGGGAGGACCTACAATGAGCAGTTCTTC. The rearrangement links TRBV9 to TRBJ2-1, with 7 bases lining up with TRBD2. This CDR3 has 15 amino acids. The V and J ends lost 0 bases and 2 bases, in that order; junction bases with no gene match: 2. Germline-derived CDR1 and CDR2 are SGDLS and YYNGEE.

This clone was seen ten or more times. This chain joins TRBV6-5 and TRBJ2-7; D perhaps matches TRBD1 (5 bases). The CDR3 covers 14 residues. Germline CDR1 MNHEY, CDR2 SVGAGI. Trimming shortened V by 6 bases and J by 3 bases, and 15 bases separated the two germline ends. The CDR3 nucleotides are TGTGCCAGCAGCCTTGGAAGGGGCAACTACGAGCAGTACTTC. Translated, it gives CASSLGRGNYEQYF.